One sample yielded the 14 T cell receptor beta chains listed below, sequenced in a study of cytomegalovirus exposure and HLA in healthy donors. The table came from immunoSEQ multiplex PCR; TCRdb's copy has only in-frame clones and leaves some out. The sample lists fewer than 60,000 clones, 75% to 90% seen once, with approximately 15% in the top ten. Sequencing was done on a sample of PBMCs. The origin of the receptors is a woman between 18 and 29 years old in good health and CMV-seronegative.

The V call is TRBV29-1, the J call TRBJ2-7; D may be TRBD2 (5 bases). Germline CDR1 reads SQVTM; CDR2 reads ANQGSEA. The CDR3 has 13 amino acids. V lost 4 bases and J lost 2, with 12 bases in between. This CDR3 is CSVGSGGPYEQYF. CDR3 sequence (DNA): TGCAGCGTTGGCAGCGGAGGACCCTACGAGCAGTACTTC.

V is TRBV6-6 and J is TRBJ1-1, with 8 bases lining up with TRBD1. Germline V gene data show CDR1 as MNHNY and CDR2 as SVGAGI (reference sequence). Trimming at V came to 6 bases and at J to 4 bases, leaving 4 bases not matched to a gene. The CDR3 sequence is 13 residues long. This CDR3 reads CASSPDRGTEAFF. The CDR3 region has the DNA TGTGCCAGCAGCCCCGACAGGGGCACTGAAGCTTTCTTT.

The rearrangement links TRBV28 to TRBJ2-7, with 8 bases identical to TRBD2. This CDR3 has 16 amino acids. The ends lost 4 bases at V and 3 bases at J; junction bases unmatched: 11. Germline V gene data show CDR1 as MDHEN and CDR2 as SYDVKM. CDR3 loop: CASSSLGSGSIYEQYF. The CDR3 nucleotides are TGTGCCAGCAGTTCCCTAGGGAGCGGGAGCATCTACGAGCAGTACTTC.

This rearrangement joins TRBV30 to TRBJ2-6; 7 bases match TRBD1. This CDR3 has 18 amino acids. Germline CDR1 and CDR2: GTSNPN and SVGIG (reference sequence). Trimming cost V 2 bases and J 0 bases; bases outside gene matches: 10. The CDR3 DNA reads TGTGCCTGGAGTTGGACAGGCGCCCGGGTCTCTGGGGCCAACGTCCTGACTTTC. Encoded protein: CAWSWTGARVSGANVLTF.

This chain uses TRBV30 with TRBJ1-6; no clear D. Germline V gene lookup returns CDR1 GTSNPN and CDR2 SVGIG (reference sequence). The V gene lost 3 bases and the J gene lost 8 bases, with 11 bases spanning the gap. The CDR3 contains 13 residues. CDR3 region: CAWSSNLDSPLHF. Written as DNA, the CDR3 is TGTGCCTGGAGCTCCAACTTGGATTCACCCCTCCACTTT.

The CDR3 sequence is CASSSGQVESNTEAFF. DNA for the CDR3: TGCGCCAGCAGCTCAGGACAGGTCGAGTCGAACACTGAAGCTTTCTTT. The V gene is TRBV5-1, the J gene TRBJ1-1; TRBD1 matches at 7 bases. Looked up from germline, CDR1 is SGHRS and CDR2 is YFSETQ. Unmatched junction bases numbered 9, after V lost 3 bases and J lost 1 base. The CDR3 loop spans 16 amino acids.

The CDR3 region has the DNA TGTGCCAGCAGGGGGGACCACAGGGTTGGCGAGCAGTACTTC. Translation: CASRGDHRVGEQYF. The chain recombines TRBV28 with TRBJ2-7, with a tentative D call TRBD1 (6 bases). The CDR3 runs to 14 residues. Trimming left V 6 bases short and J 6 bases short, with 18 bases between. Germline loops: CDR1 MDHEN, CDR2 SYDVKM. The whole variable domain, filled in from reference TRBV28 and TRBJ2-7, reads DVKVTQSSRYLVKRTGEKVFLECVQDMDHENMFWYRQDPGLGLRLIYFSYDVKMKEKGDIPEGYSVSREKKERFSLILESASTNQTSMYLCASRGDHRVGEQYFGPGTRLTVT.

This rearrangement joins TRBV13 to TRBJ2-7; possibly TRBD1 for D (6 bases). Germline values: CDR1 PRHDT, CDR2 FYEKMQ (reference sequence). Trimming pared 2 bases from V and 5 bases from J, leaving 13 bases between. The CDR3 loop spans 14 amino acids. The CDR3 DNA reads TGTGCCAGCAGCTTACCCGGCAGGGGCCACGAGCAGTACTTC. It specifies CASSLPGRGHEQYF.

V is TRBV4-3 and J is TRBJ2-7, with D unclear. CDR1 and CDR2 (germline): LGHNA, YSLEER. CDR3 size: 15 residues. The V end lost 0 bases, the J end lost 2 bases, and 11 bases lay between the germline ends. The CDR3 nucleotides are TGCGCCAGCAGCCAAGATAAAAACGGAGCCTACGAGCAGTACTTC. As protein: CASSQDKNGAYEQYF.

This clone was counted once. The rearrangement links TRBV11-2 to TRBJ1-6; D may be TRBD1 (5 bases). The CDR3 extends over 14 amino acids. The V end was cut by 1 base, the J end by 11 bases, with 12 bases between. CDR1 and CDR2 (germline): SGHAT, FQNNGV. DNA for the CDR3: TGTGCCAGCAGCTTAGGGGGGGATGTGCCACCCCTCCACTTT. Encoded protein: CASSLGGDVPPLHF.

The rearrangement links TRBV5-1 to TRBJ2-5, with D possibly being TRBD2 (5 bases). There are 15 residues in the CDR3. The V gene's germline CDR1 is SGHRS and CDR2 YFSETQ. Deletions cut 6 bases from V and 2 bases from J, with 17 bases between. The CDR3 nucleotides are TGCGCCAGCACCCGGGATACCGGGCCACAAGAGACCCAGTACTTC. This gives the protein CASTRDTGPQETQYF.

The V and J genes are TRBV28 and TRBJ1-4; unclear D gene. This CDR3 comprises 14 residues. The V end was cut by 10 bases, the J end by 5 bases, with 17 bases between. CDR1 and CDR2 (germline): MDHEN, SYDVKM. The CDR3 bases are TGTGCCATCTCTTACGGTGGTTTGAATGAAAAACTGTTTTTT. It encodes CAISYGGLNEKLFF.

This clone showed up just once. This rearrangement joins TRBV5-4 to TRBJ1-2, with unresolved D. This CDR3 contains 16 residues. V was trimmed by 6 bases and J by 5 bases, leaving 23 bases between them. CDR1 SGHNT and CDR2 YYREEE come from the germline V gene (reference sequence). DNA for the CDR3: TGTGCCAGCACGGCCTCATTAGCCCAGCACCTTTATGGCTACACCTTC. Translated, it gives CASTASLAQHLYGYTF. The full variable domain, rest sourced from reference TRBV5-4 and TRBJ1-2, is ETGVTQSPTHLIKTRGQQVTLRCSSQSGHNTVSWYQQALGQGPQFIFQYYREEENGRGNFPPRFSGLQFPNYSSELNVNALELDDSALYLCASTASLAQHLYGYTFGSGTRLTVV.

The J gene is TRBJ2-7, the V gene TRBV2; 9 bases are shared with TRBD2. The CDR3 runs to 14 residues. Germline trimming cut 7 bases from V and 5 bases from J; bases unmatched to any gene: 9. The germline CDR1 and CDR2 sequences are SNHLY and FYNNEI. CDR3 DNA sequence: TGTGCCAGCAAGCGTGCGGGGGGGCCCGACGAGCAGTACTTC. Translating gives CASKRAGGPDEQYF.